These 11 T cell receptor beta chains share one sample of origin, sequenced in a study of T cells after yellow fever vaccination. TCRdb redid the calling of the 5' RACE reads with MiXCR, one entry per CDR3 protein. Among approximately 330,000 distinct CDR3 sequences listed, 4.1% were seen once. Here the sequenced sample was PBMCs, taken 5 days after the yellow fever booster vaccination. The receptors shown here come from a young man who received the YFV17D yellow fever vaccine.

The chain recombines TRBV20-1 with TRBJ2-2; 7 nucleotides align to TRBD1. V shed 0 bases and J 4 bases; nucleotides not matched to a gene: 5. From germline, CDR1 is DFQATT and CDR2 SNEGSKA (reference sequence). This CDR3 has 15 amino acids. CDR3 protein: CSARDSGTVTGELFF. CDR3 sequence (DNA): TGCAGTGCTAGAGACTCCGGGACAGTCACCGGGGAGCTGTTTTTT.

This clonotype was seen only a few times. The chain uses TRBV20-1 and TRBJ1-1, with D possibly TRBD1 on 5 matching bases. Per germline, CDR1 DFQATT and CDR2 SNEGSKA (reference sequence). The CDR3 consists of 14 residues. The ends were cut back, 5 bases at V and 5 bases at J, with 18 bases in the middle. Written as DNA, the CDR3 is TGCAGTGCTCCTACCGTCGGGGGAACAACTGAAGCTTTCTTT. This translates into CSAPTVGGTTEAFF.

In its sample, this clonotype was seen many times. The chain joins TRBV5-1 to TRBJ2-1, with D possibly being TRBD2 (6 bases). Germline V gives CDR1 SGHRS, CDR2 YFSETQ. The CDR3 totals 15 residues. V lost 3 bases and J lost 3, with 13 bases in between. The CDR3: CASSSSGGLYNEQFF. The CDR3 DNA follows: TGCGCCAGCAGCTCTTCCGGGGGTCTCTACAATGAGCAGTTCTTC.

This chain links TRBV5-1 with TRBJ2-5; D is perhaps TRBD1 (6 bases). Germline V gene data show CDR1 as SGHRS and CDR2 as YFSETQ. This CDR3 spans 13 amino acids. Trimming took 4 bases from V and 5 from J, leaving 12 bases between them. CDR3 bases: TGCGCCAGCAGCCCAGGGGATTGGGAGACCCAGTACTTC. Translating it yields CASSPGDWETQYF.

This clonotype was recorded at least ten times. The rearrangement uses TRBV7-2 and TRBJ1-5, with a possible D match to TRBD1 (6 bases). Trimming took off 4 bases at V and 5 bases at J, with 12 bases between the two ends. Germline V gene sequence: CDR1 SGHTA, CDR2 FQGNSA. The CDR3 contains 14 residues. CDR3 in amino acids: CASSSRGGHQPQHF. The CDR3 DNA is TGTGCCAGCAGCTCCCGAGGGGGGCATCAGCCCCAGCATTTT.

J is TRBJ2-1 and V is TRBV2; possibly TRBD1 for D (5 bases). Trimming shortened V by 8 bases and J by 5 bases, and 22 bases separated the two germline ends. CDR1 is SNHLY and CDR2 is FYNNEI in the germline V gene. CDR3 size: 16 residues. CDR3 DNA sequence: TGTGCCAGCTGCACCGGACACCCGGACGGAAACAATGAGCAGTTCTTC. It yields the protein CASCTGHPDGNNEQFF.

This clonotype was observed many times. CDR3 residues: CASSDRDNEQFF. The DNA for the CDR3 is TGTGCCAGCTCTGACAGGGACAATGAGCAGTTCTTC. V usage is TRBV18 and J usage is TRBJ2-1, with 7 bases matching TRBD1. Looked up from germline, CDR1 is KGHSH and CDR2 is LQKENI. V dropped 6 bases and J dropped 5; count of bases not matched to a gene: 1. The CDR3 spans 12 residues.

This chain joins TRBV7-2 and TRBJ2-4; 8 positions agree with TRBD1. Germline assignment: CDR1 SGHTA and CDR2 FQGNSA. Losses at the gene ends were 5 bases for V and 11 bases for J; bases not matched to a gene: 8. This CDR3 has 13 residues. CDR3 sequence: CASSLGTGDLQYF. The CDR3 DNA reads as TGTGCCAGCAGCCTCGGGACAGGCGACCTTCAGTACTTC. Supplemented by reference TRBV7-2 and TRBJ2-4, the full variable domain reads GAGVSQSPSNKVTEKGKDVELRCDPISGHTALYWYRQSLGQGLEFLIYFQGNSAPDKSGLPSDRFSAERTGGSVSTLTIQRTQQEDSAVYLCASSLGTGDLQYFGAGTRLSVL.

V is TRBV6-5 and J is TRBJ1-4, with a tentative D call TRBD1 (5 bases). CDR1 is MNHEY, CDR2 SVGAGI, per germline. CDR3 length: 12 residues. Between the trimmed V and J ends, which lost 8 bases and 4 bases, there was a span of 8 bases. The chain's CDR3 is CASRQSNEKLFF. The CDR3 coding sequence is TGTGCCAGCCGACAGAGTAATGAAAAACTGTTTTTT.

This clonotype was picked up many times. The chain has TRBV6-5 and TRBJ2-3; 7 bases are shared with TRBD2. Germline V gene data show CDR1 as MNHEY and CDR2 as SVGAGI. This CDR3 has 13 residues. The junction had 5 bases not matched to a gene; V was cut back by 7 bases and J by 4 bases. This CDR3 reads CASTERGADTQYF. CDR3 nucleotides: TGTGCCAGCACCGAGCGGGGAGCAGATACGCAGTATTTT.

This sequence joins TRBV30 and TRBJ2-5; TRBD2 might be the D (6 bases). The CDR3 has 13 residues. Germline CDR1 and CDR2: GTSNPN and SVGIG (reference sequence). The V end was cut by 4 bases, the J end by 2 bases, with 11 bases between. The CDR3: CAWNGGAQETQYF. The DNA of the CDR3 is TGTGCCTGGAATGGCGGGGCACAAGAGACCCAGTACTTC.